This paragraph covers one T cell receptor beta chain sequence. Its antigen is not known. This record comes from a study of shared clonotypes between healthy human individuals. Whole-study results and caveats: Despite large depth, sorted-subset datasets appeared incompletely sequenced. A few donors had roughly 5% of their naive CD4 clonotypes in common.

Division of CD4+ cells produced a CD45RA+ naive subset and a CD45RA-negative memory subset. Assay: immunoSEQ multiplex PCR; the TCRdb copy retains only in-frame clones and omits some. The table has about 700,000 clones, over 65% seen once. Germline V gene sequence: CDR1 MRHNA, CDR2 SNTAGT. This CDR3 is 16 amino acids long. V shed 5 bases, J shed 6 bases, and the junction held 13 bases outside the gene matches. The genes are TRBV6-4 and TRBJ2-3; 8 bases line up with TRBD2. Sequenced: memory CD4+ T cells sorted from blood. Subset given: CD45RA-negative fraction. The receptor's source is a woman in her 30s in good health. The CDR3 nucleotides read TGTGCCAGCAGTCCAATCCGGGGACTAGGGGCGGATACGCAGTATTTT. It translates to CASSPIRGLGADTQYF.